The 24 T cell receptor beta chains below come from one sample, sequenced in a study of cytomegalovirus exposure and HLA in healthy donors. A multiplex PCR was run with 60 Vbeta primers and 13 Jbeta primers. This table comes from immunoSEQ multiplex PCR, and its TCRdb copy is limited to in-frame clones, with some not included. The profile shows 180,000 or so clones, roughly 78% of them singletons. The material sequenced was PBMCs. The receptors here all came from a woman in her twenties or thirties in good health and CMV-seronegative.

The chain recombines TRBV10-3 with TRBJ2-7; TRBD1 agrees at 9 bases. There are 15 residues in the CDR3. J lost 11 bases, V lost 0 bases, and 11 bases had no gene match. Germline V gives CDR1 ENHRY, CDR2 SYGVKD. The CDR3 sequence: CAISESGRTGEWKYF. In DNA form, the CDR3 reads TGTGCCATCAGTGAGTCGGGGAGGACAGGGGAATGGAAGTACTTC.

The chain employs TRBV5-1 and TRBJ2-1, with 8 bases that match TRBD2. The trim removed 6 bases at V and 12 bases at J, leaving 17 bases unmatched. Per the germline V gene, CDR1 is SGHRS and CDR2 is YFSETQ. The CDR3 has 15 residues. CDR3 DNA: TGCGCCAGCAACCTCGCCGCTAGCGGGTTTGGCGCGCAGTTCTTC. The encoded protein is CASNLAASGFGAQFF.

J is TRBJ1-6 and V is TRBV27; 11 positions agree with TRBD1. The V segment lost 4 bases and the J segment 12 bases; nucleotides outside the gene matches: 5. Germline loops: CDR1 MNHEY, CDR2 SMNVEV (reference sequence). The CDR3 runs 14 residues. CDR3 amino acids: CASSYRDRGEPLHF. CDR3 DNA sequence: TGTGCCAGCAGTTACCGGGACAGGGGGGAACCCCTCCACTTT.

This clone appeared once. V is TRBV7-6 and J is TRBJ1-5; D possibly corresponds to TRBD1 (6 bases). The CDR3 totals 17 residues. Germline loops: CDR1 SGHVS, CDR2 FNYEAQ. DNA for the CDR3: TGTGTCAAGGTCGCAGAAGTGGGGGCAGAGGGTTCCAGGCCCCAGCATTTT. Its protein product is CVKVAEVGAEGSRPQHF.

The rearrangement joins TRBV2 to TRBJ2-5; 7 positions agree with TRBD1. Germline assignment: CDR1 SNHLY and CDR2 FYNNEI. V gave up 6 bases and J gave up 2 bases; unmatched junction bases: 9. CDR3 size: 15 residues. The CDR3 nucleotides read TGTGCCAGCAGCGCCGATGGACAGGAGCAAGAGACCCAGTACTTC. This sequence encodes CASSADGQEQETQYF. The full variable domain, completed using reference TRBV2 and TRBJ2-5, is EPEVTQTPSHQVTQMGQEVILRCVPISNHLYFYWYRQILGQKVEFLVSFYNNEISEKSEIFDDQFSVERPDGSNFTLKIRSTKLEDSAMYFCASSADGQEQETQYFGPGTRLLVL.

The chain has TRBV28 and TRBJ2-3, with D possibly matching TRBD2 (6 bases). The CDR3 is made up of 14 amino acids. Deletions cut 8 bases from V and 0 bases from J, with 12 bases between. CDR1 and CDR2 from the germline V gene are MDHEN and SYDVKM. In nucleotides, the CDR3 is TGTGCCAGCGGGGGGACCATTAGCACAGATACGCAGTATTTT. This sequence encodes CASGGTISTDTQYF.

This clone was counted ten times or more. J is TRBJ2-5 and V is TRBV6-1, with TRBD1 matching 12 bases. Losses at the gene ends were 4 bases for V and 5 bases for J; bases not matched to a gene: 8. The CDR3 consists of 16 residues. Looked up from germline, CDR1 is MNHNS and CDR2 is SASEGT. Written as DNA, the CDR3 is TGTGCCAGCAGTGCGACGCCGGGACAGGGGGCCGAGACCCAGTACTTC. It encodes CASSATPGQGAETQYF.

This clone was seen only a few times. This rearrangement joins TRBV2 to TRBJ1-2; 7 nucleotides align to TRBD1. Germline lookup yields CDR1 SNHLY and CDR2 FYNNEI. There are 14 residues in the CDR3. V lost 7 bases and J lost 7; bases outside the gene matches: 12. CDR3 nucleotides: TGTGCCAGCACCGAGAAGATTACAGGGGTTGGCTACACCTTC. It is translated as CASTEKITGVGYTF.

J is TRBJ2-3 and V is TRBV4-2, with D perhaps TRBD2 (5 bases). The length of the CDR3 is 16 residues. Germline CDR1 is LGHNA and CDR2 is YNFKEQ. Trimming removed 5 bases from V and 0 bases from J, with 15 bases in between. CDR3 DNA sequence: TGTGCCAGCAGCGGAGGTCAGGAGACGAGCACAGATACGCAGTATTTT. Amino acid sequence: CASSGGQETSTDTQYF.

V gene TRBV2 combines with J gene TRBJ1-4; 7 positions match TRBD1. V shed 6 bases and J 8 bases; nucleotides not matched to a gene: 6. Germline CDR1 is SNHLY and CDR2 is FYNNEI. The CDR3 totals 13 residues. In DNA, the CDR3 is TGTGCCAGCAGGGCGGGACAGTCAGAAAAACTGTTTTTT. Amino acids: CASRAGQSEKLFF.

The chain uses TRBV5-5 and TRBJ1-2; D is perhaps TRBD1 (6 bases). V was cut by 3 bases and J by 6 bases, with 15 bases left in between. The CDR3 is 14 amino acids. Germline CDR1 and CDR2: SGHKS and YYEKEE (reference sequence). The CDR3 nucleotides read TGTGCCAGCAGCTCGACAGGCTTTTGGGATGGCTACACCTTC. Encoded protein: CASSSTGFWDGYTF.

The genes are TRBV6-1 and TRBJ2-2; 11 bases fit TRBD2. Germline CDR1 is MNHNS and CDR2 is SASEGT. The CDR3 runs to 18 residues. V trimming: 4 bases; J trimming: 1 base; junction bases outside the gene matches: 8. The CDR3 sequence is CASSALAGGLLNTGELFF. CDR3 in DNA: TGTGCCAGCAGTGCCCTAGCGGGGGGCCTCCTGAACACCGGGGAGCTGTTTTTT.

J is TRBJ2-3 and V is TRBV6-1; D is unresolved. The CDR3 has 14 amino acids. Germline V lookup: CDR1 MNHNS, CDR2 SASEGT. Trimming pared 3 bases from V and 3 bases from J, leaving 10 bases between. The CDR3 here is CASSDRRMTDTQYF. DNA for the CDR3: TGTGCCAGCAGTGACCGCAGAATGACAGATACGCAGTATTTT.

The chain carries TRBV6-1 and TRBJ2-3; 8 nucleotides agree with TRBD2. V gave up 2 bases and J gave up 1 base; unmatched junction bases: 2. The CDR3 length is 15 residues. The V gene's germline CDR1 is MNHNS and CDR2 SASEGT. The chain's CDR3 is CASSEKAGGTDTQYF. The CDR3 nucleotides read TGTGCCAGCAGTGAAAAAGCGGGGGGCACAGATACGCAGTATTTT.

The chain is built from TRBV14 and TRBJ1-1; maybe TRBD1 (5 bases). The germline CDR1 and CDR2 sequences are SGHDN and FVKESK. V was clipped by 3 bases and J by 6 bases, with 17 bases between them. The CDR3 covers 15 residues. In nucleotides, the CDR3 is TGTGCCAGCAGCCATCGGGTGGGGCCGGTCTCTGAAGCTTTCTTT. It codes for CASSHRVGPVSEAFF.

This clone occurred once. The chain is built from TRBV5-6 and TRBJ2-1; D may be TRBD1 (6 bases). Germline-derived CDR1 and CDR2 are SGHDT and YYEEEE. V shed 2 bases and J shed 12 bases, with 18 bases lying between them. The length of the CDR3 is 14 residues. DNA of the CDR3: TGTGCCAGCAGCTTTTGGGACACCTATTCGGGGCAGTTCTTC. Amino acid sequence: CASSFWDTYSGQFF.

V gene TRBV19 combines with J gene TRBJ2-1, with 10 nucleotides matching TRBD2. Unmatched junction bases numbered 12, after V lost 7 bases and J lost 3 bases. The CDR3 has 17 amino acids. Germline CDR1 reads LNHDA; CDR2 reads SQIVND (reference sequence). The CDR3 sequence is CASTIRASGGRYNEQFF. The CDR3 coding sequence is TGTGCCAGTACCATCAGGGCTAGCGGGGGTCGCTACAATGAGCAGTTCTTC.

CDR3 coding DNA: TGTGCCAGCAGCTCTCGGGGGGGCCTAGGAGAGACCCAGTACTTC. Protein product: CASSSRGGLGETQYF. The chain is built from TRBV9 and TRBJ2-5; TRBD2 matches at 8 bases. Germline CDR1 is SGDLS and CDR2 is YYNGEE. This CDR3 is 15 amino acids long. V lost 4 bases and J lost 4; bases outside the gene matches: 9.

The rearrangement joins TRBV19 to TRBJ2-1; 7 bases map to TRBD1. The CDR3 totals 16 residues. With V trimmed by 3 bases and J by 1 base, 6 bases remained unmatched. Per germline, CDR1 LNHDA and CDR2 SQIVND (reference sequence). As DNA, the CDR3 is TGTGCCAGTAGTATCCGGCAGGGACAGTCCTACAATGAGCAGTTCTTC. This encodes CASSIRQGQSYNEQFF.

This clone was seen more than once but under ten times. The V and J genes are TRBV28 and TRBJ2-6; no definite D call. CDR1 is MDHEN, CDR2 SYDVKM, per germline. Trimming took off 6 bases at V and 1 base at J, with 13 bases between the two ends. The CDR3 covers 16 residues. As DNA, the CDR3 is TGTGCCAGCAGCCCCCGCGGTGGATCTGGGGCCAACGTCCTGACTTTC. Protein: CASSPRGGSGANVLTF.

The CDR3 DNA sequence: TGTGCCAGCAGTTCAAGACAGGGCCGACCTAGCACAGATACGCAGTATTTT. It translates to CASSSRQGRPSTDTQYF. This rearrangement joins TRBV27 to TRBJ2-3; 7 bases are shared with TRBD1. J lost 0 bases, V lost 4 bases, and 10 bases had no gene match. This CDR3 spans 17 amino acids. In germline, CDR1 is MNHEY, CDR2 SMNVEV (reference sequence).

CDR3 bases: TGTGCCAGCAGTGAAGCAGGGGTTGGTAATTCACCCCTCCACTTT. This translates into CASSEAGVGNSPLHF. V gene TRBV6-1 combines with J gene TRBJ1-6, with D tentatively TRBD1 (5 bases). V was clipped by 0 bases and J by 6 bases, with 9 bases between them. Looked up from germline, CDR1 is MNHNS and CDR2 is SASEGT. The CDR3 spans 15 residues.

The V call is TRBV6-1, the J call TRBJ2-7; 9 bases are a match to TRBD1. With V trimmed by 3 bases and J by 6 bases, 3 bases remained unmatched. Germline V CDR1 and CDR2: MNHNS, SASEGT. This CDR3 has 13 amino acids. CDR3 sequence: CASSDGTGREQYF. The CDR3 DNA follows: TGTGCCAGCAGTGATGGGACAGGGCGCGAGCAGTACTTC.

CDR3 in amino acids: CASSPQGNQETQYF. As DNA, the CDR3 is TGTGCCAGCAGCCCACAGGGGAACCAAGAGACCCAGTACTTC. This sequence joins TRBV4-2 and TRBJ2-5, with TRBD1 matching 7 bases. This CDR3 is built from 14 residues. After removal of 4 bases from V and 0 bases from J, the junction contained 2 bases not matched to a gene. Germline loops: CDR1 LGHNA, CDR2 YNFKEQ.